There are many counts of the clone carrying this TCR beta chain. PBMCs were obtained from over 8.5 ml fresh peripheral blood. RNA transcripts yielded amplified TCR beta CDR3 regions. Carried out on the TCR CDR3, a first-round RT-PCR used the HTBI primer set. One entry per CDR3 protein results from TCRdb running MiXCR on the multiplex PCR reads. This table holds about 410,000 distinct CDR3 sequences, approximately 15% found once. The CDR3 has 15 amino acids. Germline V gene data show CDR1 as GTSNPN and CDR2 as SVGIG (reference sequence). Trimming shortened V by 0 bases and J by 2 bases, and 11 bases separated the two germline ends. This entry belongs to a study of T cells in Graves' hyperthyroidism and ophthalmopathy.

This clonotype was sampled from a man in his late teens or twenties with Graves' ophthalmopathy. The sequenced sample was blood. The V gene is TRBV30, the J gene TRBJ1-5, with a weak D call TRBD1 (6 bases). For the CDR3, the DNA is TGTGCCTGGAGTGTACCGGGGGGCCGCAATCAGCCCCAGCATTTT. Protein: CAWSVPGGRNQPQHF.